One and the same sample provided the 30 T cell receptor beta chains below, sequenced in a study of preoperative IRX-2 immunotherapy in early breast cancer. The table came from immunoSEQ multiplex PCR; TCRdb's copy has only in-frame clones and leaves some out. Found here are tens of thousands of clones, about 75% of them singletons; the top ten hold less than 7%. Treatment noted: preoperative locoregional IRX-2 cytokine immunotherapy. The input for sequencing was lymph node tissue, taken after IRX-2 immunotherapy. The receptors shown here come from a human donor with breast cancer.

The chain recombines TRBV18 with TRBJ2-7, with 11 positions matching TRBD1. V was clipped by 6 bases and J by 6 bases; unmatched bases: 10. CDR1 is KGHSH and CDR2 is LQKENI in the germline V gene. This CDR3 contains 15 residues. The CDR3 region is CASSVTGQGAIEQYF. Here the CDR3 DNA reads TGTGCCAGCTCGGTAACCGGACAGGGGGCTATCGAGCAGTACTTC.

V is TRBV7-4 and J is TRBJ1-2; 7 bases line up with TRBD1. The germline gives CDR1 SGHVT, CDR2 SQSDAQ. The CDR3 runs 13 residues. V trimming: 5 bases; J trimming: 8 bases; junction bases outside the gene matches: 8. In DNA form, the CDR3 reads TGTGCCAGCAGCACCAGACAGGGAAGAGGCTACACCTTC. The encoded protein is CASSTRQGRGYTF.

This chain links TRBV30 with TRBJ2-7; 7 bases fit TRBD1. CDR1 GTSNPN and CDR2 SVGIG come from the germline V gene (reference sequence). The CDR3 extends over 12 amino acids. V was clipped by 5 bases and J by 2 bases; unmatched bases: 3. The CDR3 spells CAWGQETYEQYF. The CDR3 region has the DNA TGTGCCTGGGGACAGGAAACCTACGAGCAGTACTTC.

This chain connects TRBV15 to TRBJ2-2; D remains ambiguous. The V gene's germline CDR1 is LNHNV and CDR2 YYDKDF (reference sequence). The CDR3 extends over 15 amino acids. V lost 3 bases to trimming and J lost 4 bases, with 12 bases between them. CDR3 sequence: CATSRTSWGTGELFF. CDR3 nucleotide sequence: TGTGCCACCAGCAGGACCTCGTGGGGCACCGGGGAGCTGTTTTTT.

The chain has TRBV6-8 and TRBJ2-6; possibly TRBD1 for D (5 bases). The CDR3 loop spans 16 amino acids. Germline V gives CDR1 MNHGY, CDR2 SAAAGT. V was shortened by 5 bases and J by 2 bases, with 13 bases between the two germline ends. CDR3 residues: CASSRPTGTGANVLTF. CDR3 bases: TGTGCCAGCAGTCGCCCTACAGGTACTGGGGCCAACGTCCTGACTTTC.

The V gene is TRBV11-3, the J gene TRBJ2-7, with 7 nucleotides matching TRBD1. The CDR3 contains 15 residues. The junction had 9 bases not matched to a gene; V was cut back by 5 bases and J by 2 bases. The germline CDR1 and CDR2 sequences are SGHNT and YENEEA. CDR3 bases: TGTGCCAGCAGCCTGGGACAGCTAATGACCTACGAGCAGTACTTC. It encodes CASSLGQLMTYEQYF.

This clone was detected only a few times. The chain is built from TRBV11-3 and TRBJ1-3; 8 positions agree with TRBD1. The trim removed 5 bases at V and 0 bases at J, leaving 12 bases unmatched. In germline, CDR1 is SGHNT, CDR2 YENEEA. The CDR3 loop spans 18 amino acids. The CDR3 region has the DNA TGTGCCAGCAGCCTAGGGGTGGGGACAGGCGTCTCTGGAAACACCATATATTTT. Encoded protein: CASSLGVGTGVSGNTIYF.

This clone was seen more than once but under ten times. J is TRBJ1-1 and V is TRBV11-3; no firm D call. V was shortened by 2 bases and J by 1 base, with 11 bases between the two germline ends. Per the germline V gene, CDR1 is SGHNT and CDR2 is YENEEA. This CDR3 is 15 amino acids long. DNA for the CDR3: TGTGCCAGCAGCTTATGGATTTCAGAGAACACTGAAGCTTTCTTT. The encoded protein is CASSLWISENTEAFF.

V gene TRBV29-1 combines with J gene TRBJ2-1, with D possibly TRBD2 on 6 matching bases. The CDR3 totals 15 residues. CDR1 is SQVTM, CDR2 ANQGSEA, per germline. The CDR3 DNA reads as TGCAGTGGGGTTAGCGGTTCTAGCTCCTACAATGAGCAGTTCTTC. Translating it yields CSGVSGSSSYNEQFF.

The V and J genes are TRBV15 and TRBJ2-1, with 7 bases identical to TRBD1. Germline V gene sequence: CDR1 LNHNV, CDR2 YYDKDF (reference sequence). Unmatched junction bases numbered 8, after V lost 3 bases and J lost 9 bases. The length of the CDR3 is 14 residues. The CDR3: CATSRAGGIPEQFF. The CDR3 DNA sequence: TGTGCCACCAGCAGGGCAGGGGGAATCCCTGAGCAGTTCTTC. Full variable domain (outside the CDR3, taken from reference TRBV15 and TRBJ2-1): DAMVIQNPRYQVTQFGKPVTLSCSQTLNHNVMYWYQQKSSQAPKLLFHYYDKDFNNEADTPDNFQSRRPNTSFCFLDIRSPGLGDTAMYLCATSRAGGIPEQFFGPGTRLTVL.

The chain couples TRBV6-8 to TRBJ1-3; TRBD1 matches 8 bases. Germline CDR1 and CDR2: MNHGY and SAAAGT. Trimming cost V 10 bases and J 4 bases; bases outside gene matches: 9. The CDR3 runs to 14 residues. The CDR3 DNA reads as TGTGCCACCTTTAAAGGACAGGGAGGAAACACCATATATTTT. It yields the protein CATFKGQGGNTIYF.

This clone is classed as medium-sized. V is TRBV11-3 and J is TRBJ2-3; 7 bases are shared with TRBD2. The CDR3 is made up of 16 amino acids. Unmatched junction bases numbered 5, after V lost 2 bases and J lost 0 bases. CDR1 and CDR2 (germline): SGHNT, YENEEA. CDR3 DNA: TGTGCCAGCAGCTTACGGCGGGAGACTAGCACAGATACGCAGTATTTT. Translating it yields CASSLRRETSTDTQYF.

The chain couples TRBV28 to TRBJ1-1; D not resolved. CDR1 is MDHEN and CDR2 is SYDVKM in the germline V gene. This CDR3 region has 12 residues. The V end was cut by 5 bases, the J end by 1 base, with 5 bases between. The CDR3 sequence is CASSTGNTEAFF. The CDR3 nucleotides read TGTGCCAGCAGTACTGGGAACACTGAAGCTTTCTTT.

The CDR3 DNA follows: TGTGCCAGCTCACCACTAGATATTCCCCTTGGCAGGTCTTCTGGAAACACCATATATTTT. The encoded protein is CASSPLDIPLGRSSGNTIYF. V usage is TRBV18 and J usage is TRBJ1-3; D is unresolved. The CDR3 consists of 20 residues. The V end was cut by 1 base, the J end by 1 base, with 23 bases between. From germline, CDR1 is KGHSH and CDR2 LQKENI. Based on the CDR3 plus reference TRBV18 and TRBJ1-3, the full variable domain is NAGVMQNPRHLVRRRGQEARLRCSPMKGHSHVYWYRQLPEEGLKFMVYLQKENIIDESGMPKERFSAEFPKEGPSILRIQQVVRGDSAAYFCASSPLDIPLGRSSGNTIYFGEGSWLTVV.

This sequence joins TRBV30 and TRBJ1-5; TRBD1 is a possible D gene (6 bases). The length of the CDR3 is 13 residues. Germline lookup yields CDR1 GTSNPN and CDR2 SVGIG (reference sequence). Trimming pared 2 bases from V and 7 bases from J, leaving 12 bases between. DNA for the CDR3: TGTGCCTGGAGTTCAGGGGTACGACAGCCCCAGCATTTT. Protein sequence: CAWSSGVRQPQHF.

In the case of this clone: A junction end diverges from the germline sequence, so it may reflect a read error. The chain's CDR3 is CASSREAQNIQYF. As DNA, the CDR3 is TGCGCCAGCAGCCGGGAAGCCCAAAACATTCAGTACTTC. The V call is TRBV10-2, the J call TRBJ2-4, with D tentatively TRBD2 (5 bases). CDR3 length equals 13 residues. Germline V gene sequence: CDR1 WSHSY, CDR2 SAAADI.

This sequence joins TRBV6-8 and TRBJ2-4, with 8 nucleotides matching TRBD1. Trimming removed 10 bases from V and 8 bases from J; junction bases left unmatched: 16. Looked up from germline, CDR1 is MNHGY and CDR2 is SAAAGT. This CDR3 is built from 15 residues. The CDR3 here is CATQLGRTGSDIQYF. Here the CDR3 DNA reads TGTGCCACCCAATTGGGGCGGACAGGGTCGGACATTCAGTACTTC.

This clone was picked up a small number of times. The chain has TRBV6-8 and TRBJ2-1; 13 bases line up with TRBD2. The CDR3 runs 15 residues. Germline V gene data show CDR1 as MNHGY and CDR2 as SAAAGT. Losses at the gene ends were 5 bases for V and 7 bases for J; bases not matched to a gene: 5. The CDR3 reads CASSLTSGRGNEQFF. Written as DNA, the CDR3 is TGTGCCAGCAGTCTAACTAGCGGGAGGGGGAATGAGCAGTTCTTC.

The rearrangement uses TRBV6-8 and TRBJ1-3, with TRBD1 identical over 8 bases. The CDR3 runs to 14 residues. V dropped 10 bases and J dropped 2; count of bases not matched to a gene: 7. Germline V CDR1 and CDR2: MNHGY, SAAAGT. Here the CDR3 DNA reads TGTGCCACCAAAAGGACAGGGACTGGAAACACCATATATTTT. It is translated as CATKRTGTGNTIYF.

This clone was found a few times. The chain is built from TRBV6-8 and TRBJ1-3; D not certain. The CDR3 consists of 14 residues. In germline, CDR1 is MNHGY, CDR2 SAAAGT. V was pared by 5 bases and J by 0 bases, with 8 bases between. The DNA for the CDR3 is TGTGCCAGCAGTCCCGGATACTCTGGAAACACCATATATTTT. Translated: CASSPGYSGNTIYF.

The rearrangement joins TRBV6-7 to TRBJ2-5; D gene uncertain. TRBV6-7 is marked as an open reading frame, function uncertain. Trimming pared 2 bases from V and 8 bases from J, leaving 15 bases between. CDR3 size: 14 residues. The CDR3, as DNA: TGTGCCAGCAGTTACGATATCGACGACGAAACCCAGTACTTC. It translates to CASSYDIDDETQYF.

The V call is TRBV29-1, the J call TRBJ2-7; 7 bases line up with TRBD1. Looked up from germline, CDR1 is SQVTM and CDR2 is ANQGSEA. The CDR3 is 12 amino acids. V shed 4 bases and J 3 bases; nucleotides not matched to a gene: 3. CDR3 loop: CSVGQGRYEQYF. The CDR3 bases are TGCAGCGTTGGACAGGGTCGCTACGAGCAGTACTTC.

The V call is TRBV7-7, the J call TRBJ2-6; weak D call: TRBD1 (5 bases). Per germline, CDR1 SSHAT and CDR2 FNYEAQ (reference sequence). Trimming stripped 2 bases from V and 0 bases from J, with 11 bases between. The length of the CDR3 is 17 residues. This CDR3 reads CASSLQGSYSGANVLTF. Here the CDR3 DNA reads TGTGCCAGCAGCTTACAGGGTTCATACTCTGGGGCCAACGTCCTGACTTTC.

In its sample, this clone was seen a few times. The J gene is TRBJ1-5, the V gene TRBV19, with D perhaps matching TRBD1 (5 bases). This CDR3 comprises 14 residues. Trimming shortened V by 7 bases and J by 4 bases, and 14 bases separated the two germline ends. Germline-derived CDR1 and CDR2 are LNHDA and SQIVND (reference sequence). The CDR3 protein is CASMGPGKNQPQHF. The CDR3 region has the DNA TGTGCCAGTATGGGACCAGGGAAAAATCAGCCCCAGCATTTT.

The rearrangement links TRBV6-8 to TRBJ1-4; a weak D match, TRBD1 (5 bases). The CDR3 runs 15 residues. The ends were cut back, 7 bases at V and 2 bases at J, with 14 bases in the middle. Germline V gives CDR1 MNHGY, CDR2 SAAAGT. The CDR3 coding sequence is TGTGCCAGCACTCTCCGGGGGGGTACTAATGAAAAACTGTTTTTT. Amino acid sequence: CASTLRGGTNEKLFF.

The chain uses TRBV7-6 and TRBJ2-1, with 10 nucleotides matching TRBD2. This CDR3 is built from 17 residues. Germline loops: CDR1 SGHVS, CDR2 FNYEAQ. After removal of 1 base from V and 6 bases from J, the junction contained 9 bases not matched to a gene. CDR3 nucleotides: TGTGCCAGCAGCTTAGGCCTAGCGGGGGAAAACTTCAATGAGCAGTTCTTC. It translates to CASSLGLAGENFNEQFF.

The V gene is TRBV14, the J gene TRBJ2-7, with D perhaps assigned TRBD1 or TRBD2 (5 bases each). The CDR3 length is 14 residues. CDR1 SGHDN and CDR2 FVKESK come from the germline V gene. Trimming pared 4 bases from V and 7 bases from J, leaving 17 bases between. The CDR3 coding sequence is TGTGCCAGCAGCCCGAGGGGCGCATCGAGGGAGCAGTACTTC. Translation gives CASSPRGASREQYF.

The chain employs TRBV15 and TRBJ1-2; D gene unclear. Per the germline V gene, CDR1 is LNHNV and CDR2 is YYDKDF (reference sequence). V lost 0 bases to trimming and J lost 4 bases, with 9 bases between them. This CDR3 comprises 14 residues. The CDR3 protein is CATSRDIGPYGYTF. In DNA form, the CDR3 reads TGTGCCACCAGCAGAGATATAGGCCCCTATGGCTACACCTTC.

This clone has only one observation. The chain is built from TRBV28 and TRBJ2-1; TRBD2 agrees at 8 bases. J gave up 8 bases and V 3 bases, and 6 bases lay outside the gene matches. Per germline, CDR1 MDHEN and CDR2 SYDVKM. The CDR3 consists of 14 residues. CDR3 sequence: CASSLSLAGDEQFF. The DNA for the CDR3 is TGTGCCAGCAGTTTGAGTCTAGCGGGCGATGAGCAGTTCTTC.

The chain combines TRBV29-1 with TRBJ2-1; weak D call: TRBD2 (6 bases). The CDR3 length is 14 residues. The V and J ends lost 2 bases and 4 bases respectively, with 12 bases between them. Germline V gene lookup returns CDR1 SQVTM and CDR2 ANQGSEA. Here the CDR3 reads CSVEWASDYNEQFF. The CDR3 DNA follows: TGCAGCGTTGAATGGGCTAGCGATTACAATGAGCAGTTCTTC.